Below, 22 T cell receptor beta chains from the same sample are listed, as sequenced in a study of long-term antiretroviral therapy in people with HIV. Survey-level resolution applied to immunoSEQ assay v3.0. The protocol was immunoSEQ multiplex PCR, while the TCRdb copy is restricted to in-frame clones and leaves out a portion. Altogether 25,000 to 30,000 clones are present, around 80% being singletons, with the ten largest covering approximately 9%. The sample consisted of unsorted PBMCs, taken 3 years after starting antiretroviral therapy. Source of these receptors: a man aged 35-49 years with HIV.

V and J are TRBV19 and TRBJ2-1; 7 positions agree with TRBD1. The CDR3 totals 12 residues. The germline V gene has CDR1 LNHDA and CDR2 SQIVND (reference sequence). With V trimmed by 8 bases and J by 4 bases, 2 bases remained unmatched. CDR3 sequence reads: CASGDSYNEQFF. DNA for the CDR3: TGTGCCAGTGGGGACAGTTACAATGAGCAGTTCTTC.

The chain has TRBV7-9 and TRBJ2-3; D gene unclear. CDR1 and CDR2 (germline): SEHNR, FQNEAQ (reference sequence). The CDR3 is made up of 15 amino acids. Trimming pared 5 bases from V and 4 bases from J, leaving 16 bases between. The CDR3 coding sequence is TGTGCCAGCAGCCCCCGGGCCTCCTTCCCAGATACGCAGTATTTT. It encodes CASSPRASFPDTQYF.

This clone was recorded only once. The genes are TRBV28 and TRBJ2-7; 7 bases map to TRBD2. The J segment lost 7 bases and the V segment lost 6 bases, leaving 9 bases of the junction unmatched. Germline-derived CDR1 and CDR2 are MDHEN and SYDVKM. The CDR3 is made up of 13 amino acids. For the CDR3, the DNA is TGTGCCAGCAGAACCGGGACTACCAGGGAGCAGTACTTC. Translation: CASRTGTTREQYF.

The J gene is TRBJ1-1, the V gene TRBV6-6; tentative D call: TRBD1 (5 bases). Germline V lookup: CDR1 MNHNY, CDR2 SVGAGI (reference sequence). The V and J ends lost 4 bases and 8 bases respectively, with 8 bases between them. This CDR3 is built from 11 residues. The CDR3 here is CASSWTSEAFF. The CDR3 DNA follows: TGTGCCAGCAGTTGGACATCAGAAGCTTTCTTT.

For the CDR3, the DNA is TGTGCCAGCAGCAGAGGGGGGCCGAACACCGGGGAGCTGTTTTTT. The encoded protein is CASSRGGPNTGELFF. This chain connects TRBV7-9 to TRBJ2-2; D is perhaps TRBD1 or TRBD2 (6 bases each). Trimming pared 5 bases from V and 0 bases from J, leaving 10 bases between. This CDR3 comprises 15 residues. Per the germline V gene, CDR1 is SEHNR and CDR2 is FQNEAQ (reference sequence).

The chain recombines TRBV19 with TRBJ1-1; TRBD1 is a possible D gene (5 bases). Germline-derived CDR1 and CDR2 are LNHDA and SQIVND (reference sequence). CDR3 length: 15 amino acids. V was trimmed by 7 bases and J by 1 base, leaving 16 bases between them. CDR3 loop: CASTQGYQENTEAFF. CDR3 coding DNA: TGTGCCAGTACTCAGGGCTATCAAGAGAACACTGAAGCTTTCTTT.

The J gene is TRBJ2-7, the V gene TRBV7-3; no definite D call. V was shortened by 5 bases and J by 2 bases, with 13 bases between the two germline ends. The CDR3 spans 14 residues. The germline V gene encodes CDR1 SGHTA and CDR2 FQGTGA. CDR3 sequence (DNA): TGTGCCAGCAGCCCCCAAGGCGGAGCCTACGAGCAGTACTTC. Translation gives CASSPQGGAYEQYF.

The V gene is TRBV5-8, the J gene TRBJ2-2, with D maybe TRBD2 (6 bases). V lost 4 bases, J lost 1 base, and 11 bases lay in between. The germline V gene encodes CDR1 SGHTS and CDR2 YDEGEE. This CDR3 comprises 15 residues. The CDR3 spells CASSRGTRNTGELFF. CDR3 bases: TGTGCCAGCAGCCGCGGGACTCGGAACACCGGGGAGCTGTTTTTT. Based on the CDR3 plus reference TRBV5-8 and TRBJ2-2, the full variable domain is EAGVTQSPTHLIKTRGQQATLRCSPISGHTSVYWYQQALGLGLQFLLWYDEGEERNRGNFPPRFSGRQFPNYSSELNVNALELEDSALYLCASSRGTRNTGELFFGEGSRLTVL.

This clone came up a few times. This chain uses TRBV6-5 with TRBJ1-2; D might be TRBD1 (5 bases). CDR1 and CDR2 from the germline V gene are MNHEY and SVGAGI. V gave up 8 bases and J gave up 5 bases, with 9 bases separating them. This CDR3 contains 11 residues. CDR3 nucleotides: TGTGCCAGCGGGGGTGGGTATGGCTACACCTTC. Its translation: CASGGGYGYTF.

The genes are TRBV11-3 and TRBJ2-7; D gene unclear. Per germline, CDR1 SGHNT and CDR2 YENEEA. This CDR3 is 12 amino acids long. Trimming pared 5 bases from V and 2 bases from J, leaving 7 bases between. The CDR3 DNA sequence: TGTGCCAGCAGCCTTGGGACCTACGAGCAGTACTTC. Amino acid sequence: CASSLGTYEQYF.

The sample holds one count of this clone. CDR3 sequence (DNA): TGTGCCAGCTCGCCCCCGGCGGGATGGGGCTACAATGAGCAGTTCTTC. Translated: CASSPPAGWGYNEQFF. This sequence joins TRBV18 and TRBJ2-1, with a tentative D call TRBD2 (6 bases). Per the germline V gene, CDR1 is KGHSH and CDR2 is LQKENI. This CDR3 spans 16 amino acids. V was trimmed by 6 bases and J by 3 bases, leaving 18 bases between them.

This chain links TRBV27 with TRBJ1-4, with unresolved D. The V gene lost 6 bases and the J gene lost 7 bases, with 9 bases spanning the gap. Germline CDR1 is MNHEY and CDR2 is SMNVEV (reference sequence). The CDR3 is 12 amino acids. The CDR3 bases are TGTGCCAGCAGAGGGCCGAGTGAAAAACTGTTTTTT. It codes for CASRGPSEKLFF. Full variable domain (remainder filled in from reference TRBV27 and TRBJ1-4): EAQVTQNPRYLITVTGKKLTVTCSQNMNHEYMSWYRQDPGLGLRQIYYSMNVEVTDKGDVPEGYKVSRKEKRNFPLILESPSPNQTSLYFCASRGPSEKLFFGSGTQLSVL.

The chain has TRBV5-6 and TRBJ2-1; a possible D gene is TRBD2 (6 bases). Trimming cost V 6 bases and J 6 bases, with 16 bases left between them. The V gene's germline CDR1 is SGHDT and CDR2 YYEEEE. The length of the CDR3 is 14 residues. CDR3 in amino acids: CASILVGRFNEQFF. The CDR3 DNA sequence: TGTGCCAGCATCCTGGTGGGGAGGTTCAATGAGCAGTTCTTC.

The chain combines TRBV13 with TRBJ2-1; D gene ambiguous. From germline, CDR1 is PRHDT and CDR2 FYEKMQ (reference sequence). The V end was cut by 0 bases, the J end by 2 bases, with 5 bases between. The CDR3 runs to 14 residues. The CDR3 region has the DNA TGTGCCAGCAGCTTAGGAGGGACCTACAATGAGCAGTTCTTC. Residues: CASSLGGTYNEQFF.

The chain uses TRBV10-3 and TRBJ2-7; tentatively, D is TRBD1 (6 bases). Germline loops: CDR1 ENHRY, CDR2 SYGVKD. The CDR3 contains 14 residues. Trimming left V 4 bases short and J 5 bases short, with 15 bases between. CDR3 sequence: CAISGLGAGDEQYF. DNA for the CDR3: TGTGCCATCAGTGGTTTGGGGGCGGGCGACGAGCAGTACTTC.

The genes are TRBV19 and TRBJ2-3, with TRBD2 as a possible D gene (5 bases). The CDR3 is 15 residues long. Trimming took off 10 bases at V and 1 base at J, with 18 bases between the two ends. Germline CDR1 and CDR2: LNHDA and SQIVND (reference sequence). CDR3 sequence (DNA): TGTGCCACCTCCATCGGGATGACGGGCACAGATACGCAGTATTTT. Protein: CATSIGMTGTDTQYF.

This CDR3 reads CSVGGLGIQYF. CDR3 in DNA: TGCAGCGTGGGAGGACTTGGCATTCAGTACTTC. The J gene is TRBJ2-4, the V gene TRBV29-1; D perhaps matches TRBD2 (6 bases). The CDR3 length is 11 residues. The V and J ends lost 6 bases and 9 bases respectively, with 12 bases between them. Germline V lookup: CDR1 SQVTM, CDR2 ANQGSEA.

This chain links TRBV9 with TRBJ2-2, with D possibly TRBD2 on 6 matching bases. The CDR3 runs 15 residues. Germline CDR1 reads SGDLS; CDR2 reads YYNGEE. Trimming removed 8 bases from V and 1 base from J, with 15 bases in between. In DNA, the CDR3 is TGTGCCAGGGTAAGGTTCGGGGGGAACACCGGGGAGCTGTTTTTT. Residues: CARVRFGGNTGELFF.

The chain has TRBV13 and TRBJ2-1, with D possibly being TRBD2 (6 bases). Deletions cut 0 bases from V and 8 bases from J, with 11 bases between. Germline V gene data show CDR1 as PRHDT and CDR2 as FYEKMQ (reference sequence). CDR3 length: 14 amino acids. CDR3 loop: CASSLGDWGDEQFF. The CDR3 DNA reads TGTGCCAGCAGCTTAGGGGACTGGGGGGATGAGCAGTTCTTC.

The chain combines TRBV2 with TRBJ2-2; D uncertain. V lost 2 bases and J 5 bases, leaving 9 bases between the germline ends. This CDR3 is built from 14 residues. Germline V gene data show CDR1 as SNHLY and CDR2 as FYNNEI. The CDR3 coding sequence is TGTGCCAGCAGTGAACCCGAGCCTACCGGGGAGCTGTTTTTT. It is translated as CASSEPEPTGELFF.

This rearrangement joins TRBV15 to TRBJ1-5; perhaps TRBD1 as D (5 bases). From germline, CDR1 is LNHNV and CDR2 YYDKDF (reference sequence). The V gene lost 4 bases and the J gene lost 5 bases, with 9 bases spanning the gap. The CDR3 extends over 13 amino acids. In DNA, the CDR3 is TGTGCCACCAGCATGACGGGGGATCAGCCCCAGCATTTT. Translated, it gives CATSMTGDQPQHF. Based on the CDR3 plus reference TRBV15 and TRBJ1-5, the full variable domain is DAMVIQNPRYQVTQFGKPVTLSCSQTLNHNVMYWYQQKSSQAPKLLFHYYDKDFNNEADTPDNFQSRRPNTSFCFLDIRSPGLGDTAMYLCATSMTGDQPQHFGDGTRLSIL.

The chain links TRBV1 to TRBJ2-7. TRBV1 is reported as a pseudogene. The length of the CDR3 is 13 residues. The CDR3 nucleotides read TGCACCAGCAGCTGGAGACAGAGGGGCGGGCAGTACTTC. This translates into CTSSWRQRGGQYF.